One sample yielded the 23 T cell receptor beta chains listed below, sequenced in a study of blood T cell repertoires in COVID-19. TCRdb's table, derived via immunoSEQ multiplex PCR, lists solely in-frame clones and lacks some. The table has around 190,000 clones, about 90% seen once. Material for sequencing was peripheral blood. The receptors were gathered from a man aged 65 to 79 with active or convalescent COVID-19.

This chain links TRBV7-9 with TRBJ1-2, with D possibly matching TRBD1 (5 bases). CDR3 length: 17 amino acids. The ends were cut back, 1 base at V and 4 bases at J, with 19 bases in the middle. Per the germline V gene, CDR1 is SEHNR and CDR2 is FQNEAQ (reference sequence). CDR3 in amino acids: CASSLGSMGQELYGYTF. In DNA, the CDR3 is TGTGCCAGCAGCTTAGGCTCCATGGGGCAGGAACTCTATGGCTACACCTTC.

V is TRBV6-5 and J is TRBJ1-5; D possibly corresponds to TRBD1 (5 bases). The CDR3 is 13 amino acids. The germline gives CDR1 MNHEY, CDR2 SVGAGI. The germline V and J ends were trimmed by 6 bases and 4 bases, with 10 bases remaining between them. CDR3 sequence (DNA): TGTGCCAGCAGGGACGGGGGAAATCAGCCCCAGCATTTT. Amino acids: CASRDGGNQPQHF.

The genes are TRBV5-4 and TRBJ2-5; the D gene is possibly TRBD1 (6 bases). The CDR3 extends over 16 amino acids. V was clipped by 5 bases and J by 0 bases, with 17 bases between them. Germline lookup yields CDR1 SGHNT and CDR2 YYREEE (reference sequence). In nucleotides, the CDR3 is TGTGCCAGCAGTCATCCCGGGACACCGTACCAAGAGACCCAGTACTTC. Protein: CASSHPGTPYQETQYF.

The rearrangement uses TRBV18 and TRBJ2-7; the match to TRBD1 covers 7 bases. The CDR3 has 12 amino acids. The J segment lost 7 bases and the V segment lost 4 bases, leaving 4 bases of the junction unmatched. Germline CDR1 is KGHSH and CDR2 is LQKENI. Written as DNA, the CDR3 is TGTGCCAGCTCACAGGGACAGATAGAGCAGTACTTC. Amino acid sequence: CASSQGQIEQYF.

The rearrangement uses TRBV10-3 and TRBJ1-1; 9 bases are shared with TRBD1. The trim removed 6 bases at V and 5 bases at J, leaving 7 bases unmatched. CDR3 length: 14 residues. The germline V gene encodes CDR1 ENHRY and CDR2 SYGVKD. CDR3 DNA: TGTGCCATCAGGGGGACAGGGAGGGGGACTGAAGCTTTCTTT. Translated, it gives CAIRGTGRGTEAFF.

The chain has TRBV18 and TRBJ2-5; D might be TRBD2 (5 bases). V shed 4 bases and J shed 2 bases, with 8 bases lying between them. There are 13 residues in the CDR3. The V gene's germline CDR1 is KGHSH and CDR2 LQKENI. The CDR3 DNA follows: TGTGCCAGCTCACTCGGACTTCAAGAGACCCAGTACTTC. Amino acid sequence: CASSLGLQETQYF.

The chain uses TRBV19 and TRBJ1-5; D is possibly TRBD1 (5 bases). Germline loops: CDR1 LNHDA, CDR2 SQIVND (reference sequence). The CDR3 spans 13 residues. The germline V and J ends were trimmed by 7 bases and 1 base, with 8 bases remaining between them. CDR3 sequence (DNA): TGTGCCAGTACGACAGCGAGCAATCAGCCCCAGCATTTT. It codes for CASTTASNQPQHF.

The V call is TRBV18, the J call TRBJ2-6, with TRBD1 identical over 7 bases. Germline CDR1 is KGHSH and CDR2 is LQKENI. The trim removed 3 bases at V and 1 base at J, leaving 3 bases unmatched. The CDR3 loop spans 16 amino acids. This chain's CDR3 is CASSPRTGSGANVLTF. The CDR3 bases are TGTGCCAGCTCACCGAGGACAGGTTCTGGGGCCAACGTCCTGACTTTC.

As for this clone: A junction end diverges from the germline sequence, so it may reflect a read error. The gene calls are TRBV6-1 and TRBJ1-2; 7 bases map to TRBD1. The germline gives CDR1 MNHNS, CDR2 SASEGT. This CDR3 region has 12 residues. CDR3 sequence reads: CASREGGRGYTF. The CDR3 DNA follows: TGTGCCAGCAGGGAAGGGGGCAGGGGCTACACCTTC.

This sequence joins TRBV2 and TRBJ1-5, with D uncertain. CDR1 and CDR2 (germline): SNHLY, FYNNEI. Trimming took 6 bases from V and 0 from J, leaving 9 bases between them. CDR3 length: 14 amino acids. The CDR3 is CASSPNHSNQPQHF. CDR3 in DNA: TGTGCCAGCAGCCCTAACCATAGCAATCAGCCCCAGCATTTT. Supplemented by reference TRBV2 and TRBJ1-5, the full variable domain reads EPEVTQTPSHQVTQMGQEVILRCVPISNHLYFYWYRQILGQKVEFLVSFYNNEISEKSEIFDDQFSVERPDGSNFTLKIRSTKLEDSAMYFCASSPNHSNQPQHFGDGTRLSIL.

This chain links TRBV5-1 with TRBJ1-4; 7 nucleotides line up with TRBD1. The CDR3 covers 16 residues. Germline V gene lookup returns CDR1 SGHRS and CDR2 YFSETQ. The V gene end was trimmed by 4 bases and the J gene end by 6 bases; junction bases not matched to a gene: 12. The CDR3 sequence: CASSPTTGERDEKLFF. The CDR3 nucleotides are TGCGCCAGCAGCCCGACTACAGGGGAAAGAGATGAAAAACTGTTTTTT.

The rearrangement links TRBV6-5 to TRBJ2-7; 9 bases are a match to TRBD2. V gave up 0 bases and J gave up 1 base; unmatched junction bases: 1. The CDR3 sequence is 15 residues long. Looked up from germline, CDR1 is MNHEY and CDR2 is SVGAGI. DNA of the CDR3: TGTGCCAGCAGTTACTCGCTAGCGGGGTCCTACGAGCAGTACTTC. This gives the protein CASSYSLAGSYEQYF.

The chain has TRBV27 and TRBJ2-7, with TRBD2 as a possible D gene (6 bases). Trimming removed 8 bases at V and 3 bases at J, with 17 bases between. The germline CDR1 and CDR2 sequences are MNHEY and SMNVEV (reference sequence). CDR3 length equals 14 residues. CDR3 sequence: CASHTWGEIYEQYF. The CDR3 DNA reads TGTGCCAGCCATACTTGGGGGGAAATCTACGAGCAGTACTTC.

This chain joins TRBV19 and TRBJ1-1, with D unclear. Deletions cut 0 bases from V and 3 bases from J, with 14 bases between. Germline assignment: CDR1 LNHDA and CDR2 SQIVND (reference sequence). The CDR3 extends over 16 amino acids. CDR3 amino acids: CASSIEPLGKYTEAFF. Here the CDR3 DNA reads TGTGCCAGTAGTATAGAACCTTTGGGCAAGTACACTGAAGCTTTCTTT.

V usage is TRBV28 and J usage is TRBJ1-2; possibly TRBD1 for D (5 bases). With 6 bases removed from V and 4 bases from J, the gap between germline ends came to 15 bases. Per germline, CDR1 MDHEN and CDR2 SYDVKM. This CDR3 spans 14 amino acids. CDR3 nucleotide sequence: TGTGCCAGCAGCTTCAGCGGGGCCTCCTATGGCTACACCTTC. It is translated as CASSFSGASYGYTF.

The chain couples TRBV7-3 to TRBJ2-5, with a tentative D call TRBD1 (6 bases). Trimming removed 2 bases at V and 2 bases at J, with 12 bases between. This CDR3 contains 15 residues. Germline lookup yields CDR1 SGHTA and CDR2 FQGTGA. This chain's CDR3 is CASSLVGAHQETQYF. CDR3 coding DNA: TGTGCCAGCAGCTTAGTGGGGGCACATCAAGAGACCCAGTACTTC. The complete variable domain, with remaining parts taken from reference TRBV7-3 and TRBJ2-5, reads GAGVSQTPSNKVTEKGKYVELRCDPISGHTALYWYRQSLGQGPEFLIYFQGTGAADDSGLPNDRFFAVRPEGSVSTLKIQRTERGDSAVYLCASSLVGAHQETQYFGPGTRLLVL.

Here the CDR3 DNA reads TGTGCCAGCAGCTTGGGGCAGGGAAGCTTCTACGAGCAGTACTTC. Its translation: CASSLGQGSFYEQYF. V is TRBV5-5 and J is TRBJ2-7, with D perhaps matching TRBD1 (5 bases). Deletions cut 0 bases from V and 3 bases from J, with 13 bases between. The CDR3 covers 15 residues. Germline V gives CDR1 SGHKS, CDR2 YYEKEE (reference sequence).

This chain uses TRBV29-1 with TRBJ2-7; 11 bases match TRBD2. This CDR3 spans 15 amino acids. The trim removed 6 bases at V and 2 bases at J, leaving 9 bases unmatched. Germline V gene lookup returns CDR1 SQVTM and CDR2 ANQGSEA. The CDR3 is CSVILAGGPAYEQYF. CDR3 in DNA: TGCAGCGTCATCCTAGCGGGGGGACCCGCCTACGAGCAGTACTTC.

This chain connects TRBV27 to TRBJ2-3; 8 bases are a match to TRBD1. Trimming removed 9 bases from V and 0 bases from J; junction bases left unmatched: 14. Germline CDR1 MNHEY, CDR2 SMNVEV (reference sequence). CDR3 length equals 17 residues. The CDR3 reads CASLARGRRTSTDTQYF. CDR3 DNA sequence: TGTGCCAGTCTGGCCAGGGGGCGAAGAACTAGCACAGATACGCAGTATTTT.

The chain links TRBV7-2 to TRBJ2-7; 7 bases fit TRBD1. This CDR3 contains 15 residues. Unmatched junction bases numbered 16, after V lost 5 bases and J lost 9 bases. Germline CDR1 reads SGHTA; CDR2 reads FQGNSA. The chain's CDR3 is CASSENRGATRAQYF. The CDR3 region has the DNA TGTGCCAGCAGCGAAAACAGGGGAGCGACTCGCGCGCAGTACTTC.

The DNA for the CDR3 is TGTGCCAGCAGTTTCGGGACTAATCAGCCCCAGCATTTT. Amino acids: CASSFGTNQPQHF. The rearrangement links TRBV28 to TRBJ1-5; perhaps TRBD1 as D (5 bases). Trimming cost V 3 bases and J 4 bases, with 7 bases left between them. CDR1 MDHEN and CDR2 SYDVKM come from the germline V gene. CDR3 length equals 13 residues.

The chain links TRBV19 to TRBJ1-2, with a tentative D call TRBD1 (5 bases). CDR3 length equals 13 residues. From germline, CDR1 is LNHDA and CDR2 SQIVND (reference sequence). Between the trimmed V and J ends, which lost 10 bases and 8 bases, there was a span of 20 bases. The DNA for the CDR3 is TGTGCCACCAGTCGGGGGGAATCGGGCGGCTACACCTTC. Amino acid sequence: CATSRGESGGYTF.

The chain couples TRBV3-1 (or the pseudogene TRBV3-2) to TRBJ1-1, with TRBD1 matching 7 bases. The V gene's germline CDR1 is LGHDT and CDR2 YNNKEL (reference sequence). The V gene end was trimmed by 1 base and the J gene end by 3 bases; junction bases not matched to a gene: 11. This CDR3 region has 17 residues. This CDR3 reads CASSQVGGARGDTEAFF. For the CDR3, the DNA is TGTGCCAGCAGCCAAGTAGGGGGCGCAAGGGGTGACACTGAAGCTTTCTTT.